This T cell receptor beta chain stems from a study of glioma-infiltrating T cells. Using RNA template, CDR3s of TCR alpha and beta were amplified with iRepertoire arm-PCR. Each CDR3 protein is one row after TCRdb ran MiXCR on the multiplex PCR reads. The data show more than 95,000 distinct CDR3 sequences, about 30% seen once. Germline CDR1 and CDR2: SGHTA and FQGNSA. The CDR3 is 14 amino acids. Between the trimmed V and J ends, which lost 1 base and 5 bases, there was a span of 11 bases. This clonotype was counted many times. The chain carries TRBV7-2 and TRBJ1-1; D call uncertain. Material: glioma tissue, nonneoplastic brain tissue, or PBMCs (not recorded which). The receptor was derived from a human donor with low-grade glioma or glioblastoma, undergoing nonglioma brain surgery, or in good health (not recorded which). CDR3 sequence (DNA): TGTGCCAGCAGCTTAGGGCTACAGACAACTGAAGCTTTCTTT. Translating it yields CASSLGLQTTEAFF.